A single sample is the source of the 7 T cell receptor beta chains below, sequenced in a study of blood T cells in healthy people across ages. PCR was performed a second time for about 6 to 11 cycles using a sample-barcoded 5' primer and a J-beta primer mix. MiXCR was run by TCRdb on the 5' RACE reads, yielding one entry per CDR3 protein. The sample holds approximately 940,000 distinct CDR3 sequences, roughly 50% seen once. Sequences were obtained from blood. The receptors stem from a man in his thirties or forties in good health.

The gene calls are TRBV6-2 or TRBV6-3 and TRBJ2-7; 8 bases match TRBD2. Germline trimming cut 5 bases from V and 7 bases from J; bases unmatched to any gene: 7. This CDR3 is 13 amino acids long. Germline CDR1 reads MNHEY; CDR2 reads SVGEGT. The chain's CDR3 is CASSTGGRWEQYF. DNA for the CDR3: TGTGCCAGCAGTACGGGGGGGCGTTGGGAGCAGTACTTC.

This clonotype was observed a handful of times. The CDR3 spells CSARGDRGPNTEAFF. For the CDR3, the DNA is TGCAGTGCTAGAGGGGACAGGGGTCCAAACACTGAAGCTTTCTTT. This rearrangement joins TRBV20-1 to TRBJ1-1; TRBD1 aligns across 10 bases. The CDR3 runs 15 residues. CDR1 and CDR2 (germline): DFQATT, SNEGSKA (reference sequence). Losses at the gene ends were 1 base for V and 2 bases for J; bases not matched to a gene: 4.

This clonotype was found a few times. This chain connects TRBV12-3 or TRBV12-4 to TRBJ1-4; no clear D. This CDR3 region has 14 residues. The germline V and J ends were trimmed by 9 bases and 8 bases, with 19 bases remaining between them. The CDR3 nucleotides read TGTGCCAGTGCCGCTTCTTCGGGAAGCGAAAAACTGTTTTTT. It codes for CASAASSGSEKLFF.

This clonotype has only a few counts. Here the CDR3 DNA reads TGTGCCAGCAGTTTTGGACAGAATCAGCCCCAGCATTTT. Translated, it gives CASSFGQNQPQHF. V and J are TRBV7-2 and TRBJ1-5; a possible D gene is TRBD1 (6 bases). CDR1 and CDR2 from the germline V gene are SGHTA and FQGNSA. This CDR3 comprises 13 residues. V shed 6 bases and J shed 4 bases, with 10 bases lying between them. Together with reference TRBV7-2 and TRBJ1-5, the CDR3 gives the full variable domain: GAGVSQSPSNKVTEKGKDVELRCDPISGHTALYWYRQSLGQGLEFLIYFQGNSAPDKSGLPSDRFSAERTGGSVSTLTIQRTQQEDSAVYLCASSFGQNQPQHFGDGTRLSIL.

The rearrangement uses TRBV7-9 and TRBJ1-1; D perhaps matches TRBD1 (6 bases). This CDR3 is 15 amino acids long. Germline CDR1 reads SEHNR; CDR2 reads FQNEAQ (reference sequence). Trimming removed 6 bases from V and 1 base from J, with 15 bases in between. CDR3 loop: CASRREGTRNTEAFF. DNA of the CDR3: TGTGCCAGCAGACGTGAGGGGACACGGAACACTGAAGCTTTCTTT.

The chain carries TRBV12-3 or TRBV12-4 and TRBJ2-5; no firm D call. This CDR3 is built from 14 residues. Trimming removed 3 bases from V and 2 bases from J, with 10 bases in between. CDR3 sequence: CASSFSATQETQYF. In DNA, the CDR3 is TGTGCCAGCAGTTTTTCGGCTACTCAAGAGACCCAGTACTTC.

This clonotype showed up just a few times. This sequence joins TRBV10-3 and TRBJ2-3; 8 bases are shared with TRBD2. With 7 bases clipped from V and 4 bases from J, the junction kept 10 bases outside the gene matches. The CDR3 has 15 amino acids. Germline CDR1 is ENHRY and CDR2 is SYGVKD. The CDR3 is CAITYGTSLSDTQYF. CDR3 in DNA: TGTGCCATCACCTACGGGACTAGTTTATCAGATACGCAGTATTTT.